The 18 T cell receptor beta chains below come from one sample, sequenced in a study of shared clonotypes between healthy human individuals. Produced via immunoSEQ multiplex PCR; TCRdb's table is partial and in-frame only. Here the sample spans hundreds of thousands of clones, roughly four fifths being singletons. The specimen was PBMCs. The receptors here all came from a woman aged 40 to 49 in good health. Some clones in this sample may be carry-over from other donors' samples.

The rearrangement joins TRBV7-9 to TRBJ2-7; D not certain. Germline lookup yields CDR1 SEHNR and CDR2 FQNEAQ (reference sequence). This CDR3 is built from 14 residues. V was trimmed by 4 bases and J by 5 bases, leaving 15 bases between them. The CDR3: CASSSLDQLNEQYF. CDR3 nucleotide sequence: TGTGCCAGCAGCTCGCTGGACCAGCTCAACGAGCAGTACTTC.

V usage is TRBV27 and J usage is TRBJ2-2; 8 nucleotides agree with TRBD1. The V segment lost 7 bases and the J segment 4 bases; nucleotides outside the gene matches: 5. This CDR3 region has 14 residues. The germline V gene has CDR1 MNHEY and CDR2 SMNVEV (reference sequence). The CDR3 region has the DNA TGTGCCAGCACCAGGGGGCAAGGCACCGGGGAGCTGTTTTTT. Its translation is CASTRGQGTGELFF.

The rearrangement joins TRBV2 to TRBJ2-2, with D perhaps matching TRBD2 (5 bases). The CDR3 is 16 residues long. The V gene lost 1 base and the J gene lost 0 bases, with 9 bases spanning the gap. Germline CDR1 reads SNHLY; CDR2 reads FYNNEI. In DNA form, the CDR3 reads TGTGCCAGCAGTGAAGTCAGGACTTCGAACACCGGGGAGCTGTTTTTT. It specifies CASSEVRTSNTGELFF.

This clone was recorded many times. The chain uses TRBV6-4 and TRBJ2-3, with 8 nucleotides matching TRBD2. The CDR3 sequence is 16 residues long. Germline V gives CDR1 MRHNA, CDR2 SNTAGT. With V trimmed by 6 bases and J by 0 bases, 8 bases remained unmatched. CDR3 sequence: CASSALAGSSTDTQYF. CDR3 DNA sequence: TGTGCCAGCAGCGCCTTAGCGGGGTCTAGCACAGATACGCAGTATTTT.

This clone has a handful of counts. The chain is built from TRBV30 and TRBJ1-5, with D perhaps matching TRBD1 (6 bases). Per germline, CDR1 GTSNPN and CDR2 SVGIG (reference sequence). Trimming took off 0 bases at V and 7 bases at J, with 10 bases between the two ends. The length of the CDR3 is 13 residues. As DNA, the CDR3 is TGTGCCTGGAGTGTGGGGGCTGGACAGCCCCAGCATTTT. Its protein is CAWSVGAGQPQHF. Combining the CDR3 with reference TRBV30 and TRBJ1-5 gives the whole variable domain SQTIHQWPATLVQPVGSPLSLECTVEGTSNPNLYWYRQAAGRGLQLLFYSVGIGQISSEVPQNLSASRPQDRQFILSSKKLLLSDSGFYLCAWSVGAGQPQHFGDGTRLSIL.

The CDR3 DNA follows: TGTGCCAGCATTGGTGCGGGAGGCTCGCTCGAGCAGTACTTC. Residues: CASIGAGGSLEQYF. The J gene is TRBJ2-7, the V gene TRBV28; 8 bases match TRBD2. Germline trimming cut 7 bases from V and 6 bases from J; bases unmatched to any gene: 11. Germline assignment: CDR1 MDHEN and CDR2 SYDVKM. The CDR3 contains 14 residues.

This chain links TRBV30 with TRBJ1-1, with 7 bases matching TRBD1. Unmatched junction bases numbered 11, after V lost 4 bases and J lost 0 bases. The CDR3 runs to 16 residues. Germline CDR1 reads GTSNPN; CDR2 reads SVGIG (reference sequence). The CDR3 loop reads CAWTRKETGMNTEAFF. The CDR3 region has the DNA TGTGCCTGGACCAGAAAAGAGACAGGGATGAACACTGAAGCTTTCTTT.

V is TRBV29-1 and J is TRBJ2-1; TRBD2 matches at 7 bases. CDR1 and CDR2 from the germline V gene are SQVTM and ANQGSEA. Trimming removed 2 bases from V and 3 bases from J; junction bases left unmatched: 10. The length of the CDR3 is 16 residues. DNA of the CDR3: TGCAGCGTTGAACTTATACTAGCGTTGAGCTACAATGAGCAGTTCTTC. This gives the protein CSVELILALSYNEQFF.

This clone has only a few counts. CDR3 protein: CASSAGQGSFYGYTF. CDR3 sequence (DNA): TGCGCCAGCAGCGCCGGACAGGGGAGTTTCTATGGCTACACCTTC. This chain connects TRBV5-1 to TRBJ1-2; TRBD1 matches at 9 bases. Looked up from germline, CDR1 is SGHRS and CDR2 is YFSETQ. The CDR3 has 15 amino acids. The trim removed 4 bases at V and 4 bases at J, leaving 8 bases unmatched.

CDR3 amino acids: CASSYSFAGEEEQFF. The CDR3 DNA reads TGTGCCAGCAGTTACTCGTTTGCCGGCGAGGAGGAGCAGTTCTTC. The J gene is TRBJ2-1, the V gene TRBV6-5; no reliable D call. The CDR3 length is 15 residues. Germline CDR1 reads MNHEY; CDR2 reads SVGAGI. Trimming removed 0 bases at V and 10 bases at J, with 16 bases between.

The genes are TRBV30 and TRBJ1-1; 7 positions match TRBD1. V shed 2 bases, J shed 7 bases, and the junction held 16 bases outside the gene matches. The CDR3 is made up of 16 amino acids. The germline V gene encodes CDR1 GTSNPN and CDR2 SVGIG (reference sequence). The CDR3 DNA reads as TGTGCCTGGAGTAAGGGCCTGGGAGGGGGCGTGGGTGAAGCTTTCTTT. Translation gives CAWSKGLGGGVGEAFF.

This clone has only one observation. This sequence joins TRBV6-5 and TRBJ2-7; TRBD1 agrees at 7 bases. Germline V gene sequence: CDR1 MNHEY, CDR2 SVGAGI. Trimming removed 4 bases from V and 4 bases from J; junction bases left unmatched: 10. The CDR3 totals 15 residues. The CDR3 region has the DNA TGTGCCAGCAGTTCCCCGGGACGGGGACAGTACGAGCAGTACTTC. The encoded protein is CASSSPGRGQYEQYF.

This chain connects TRBV6-5 to TRBJ2-5; D remains unclear. The CDR3 is 16 amino acids. Germline CDR1 reads MNHEY; CDR2 reads SVGAGI. With 0 bases removed from V and 1 base from J, the gap between germline ends came to 12 bases. The CDR3 region is CASSYSGRFRQETQYF. The CDR3 DNA reads as TGTGCCAGCAGTTACTCGGGCAGGTTCCGCCAAGAGACCCAGTACTTC.

This chain connects TRBV7-9 to TRBJ2-5; tentatively, D is TRBD1 or TRBD2 (5 bases each). The CDR3 spans 15 residues. Germline V gene lookup returns CDR1 SEHNR and CDR2 FQNEAQ (reference sequence). V was cut by 2 bases and J by 7 bases, with 17 bases left in between. The CDR3 loop is CASSLRDGAVGTQYF. CDR3 sequence (DNA): TGTGCCAGCAGCTTACGGGACGGAGCGGTGGGGACCCAGTACTTC.

The V and J genes are TRBV1 and TRBJ2-2; the table gives TRBD2 as D, unverified against the DNA. TRBV1 is described as a pseudogene. The CDR3 loop spans 18 amino acids. CDR3 loop: CTSSHERTGTSDAGELFF. Written as DNA, the CDR3 is TGCACCAGCAGCCATGAGCGAACCGGGACTAGCGATGCCGGGGAGCTGTTTTTT.

The rearrangement links TRBV10-3 to TRBJ2-7; D is undetermined. The CDR3 is made up of 11 amino acids. Trimming pared 6 bases from V and 4 bases from J, leaving 7 bases between. Germline-derived CDR1 and CDR2 are ENHRY and SYGVKD. CDR3 coding DNA: TGTGCCATCAGAGACGCATACGAGCAGTACTTC. It encodes CAIRDAYEQYF.

The rearrangement links TRBV28 to TRBJ2-5; 7 positions agree with TRBD2. Germline V CDR1 and CDR2: MDHEN, SYDVKM. The ends lost 7 bases at V and 4 bases at J; junction bases unmatched: 12. This CDR3 comprises 15 residues. CDR3 in amino acids: CASKRGGSMGETQYF. For the CDR3, the DNA is TGTGCCAGCAAACGCGGCGGGAGTATGGGAGAGACCCAGTACTTC.

A few counts support this clone. The chain uses TRBV16 and TRBJ1-1; D call uncertain. The V end was cut by 2 bases, the J end by 4 bases, with 14 bases between. The length of the CDR3 is 15 residues. Germline V lookup: CDR1 KGHSY, CDR2 FQNENV. The CDR3 DNA sequence: TGTGCCAGCAGCCAAAGGGCAGGCGCCGGCACTGAAGCTTTCTTT. Translated, it gives CASSQRAGAGTEAFF.